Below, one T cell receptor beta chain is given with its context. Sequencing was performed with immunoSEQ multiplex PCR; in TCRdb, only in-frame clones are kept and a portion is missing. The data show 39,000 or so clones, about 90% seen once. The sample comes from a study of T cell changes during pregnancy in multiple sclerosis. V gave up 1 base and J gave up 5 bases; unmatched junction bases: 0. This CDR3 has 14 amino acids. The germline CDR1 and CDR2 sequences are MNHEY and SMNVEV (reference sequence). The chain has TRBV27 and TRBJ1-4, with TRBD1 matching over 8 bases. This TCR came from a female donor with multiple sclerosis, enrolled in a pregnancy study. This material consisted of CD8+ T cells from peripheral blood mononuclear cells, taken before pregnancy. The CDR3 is CASSLYRGNEKLFF. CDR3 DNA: TGTGCCAGCAGTTTATACAGGGGGAATGAAAAACTGTTTTTT.